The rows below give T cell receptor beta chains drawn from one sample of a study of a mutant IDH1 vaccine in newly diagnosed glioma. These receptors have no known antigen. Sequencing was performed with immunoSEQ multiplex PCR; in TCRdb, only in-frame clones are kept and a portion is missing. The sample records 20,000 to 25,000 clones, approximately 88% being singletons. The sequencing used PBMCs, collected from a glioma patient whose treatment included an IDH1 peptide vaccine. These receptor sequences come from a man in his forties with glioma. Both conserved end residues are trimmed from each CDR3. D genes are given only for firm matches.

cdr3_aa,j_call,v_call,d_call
ASSLAQGPYEQY,TRBJ2-7,TRBV7-2,NA
ASSLKVGNTIY,TRBJ1-3,TRBV7-9,NA
ASSERQAGQPQH,TRBJ1-5,TRBV6-1,NA
ASSSVTRTIYEQY,TRBJ2-7,TRBV11-2,NA
ASSSTGADTQY,TRBJ2-3,TRBV25-1,NA
ASSLLAGGTQETQY,TRBJ2-5,TRBV7-7,TRBD2
ASDREVRNNQPQH,TRBJ1-5,TRBV6-1,TRBD1
ASSVAGAGYNEQF,TRBJ2-1,TRBV9,TRBD2
ASSYSAGRQETQY,TRBJ2-5,TRBV6-5,NA
ASSLVLAGSMGAQETQY,TRBJ2-5,TRBV5-5,TRBD2
ASSLSSGSSYNEQF,TRBJ2-1,TRBV5-1,TRBD2
ASSLNTKINTEAF,TRBJ1-1,TRBV7-8,NA
ASSFQYT,TRBJ1-2,TRBV5-8,NA
ASSYSMGAGGYEQY,TRBJ2-7,TRBV6-5,NA
ASSLGTLLTGNTIY,TRBJ1-3,TRBV14,NA
ASSYRVDTGELF,TRBJ2-2,TRBV10-1,NA
ASSRGQGNQPQH,TRBJ1-5,TRBV18,TRBD1
ASSPRGEFKNIQY,TRBJ2-4,TRBV5-8,NA